Listed below are T cell receptor beta chains from one sample, sequenced in a study of blood T cell repertoires in COVID-19. TCRdb's copy holds only in-frame clones and misses some; the assay was immunoSEQ multiplex PCR. The sample lists about 210,000 clones, 88% seen once, with approximately 1.6% in the top ten. The source material was peripheral blood. Receptors were obtained from a man aged 65-85 years with acute or convalescent COVID-19. CDR3s include the opening cysteine and the closing phenylalanine or tryptophan. Each record gives: D gene, J gene, V gene, clone size, CDR3 protein, CDR3 DNA. A D gene is named only where the DNA matches it firmly. The listing skips clone size in some rows; elsewhere it reads once, few, many or a size class.

TRBD2 TRBJ2-7 TRBV7-2 NA CASSLVAGESYEQYF TGTGCCAGCAGCTTAGTGGCGGGAGAGAGCTACGAGCAGTACTTC
NA TRBJ1-1 TRBV19 once CASSMLGSSPYTEAFF TGTGCCAGTAGTATGTTGGGCTCCTCTCCCTACACTGAAGCTTTCTTT
NA TRBJ2-1 TRBV21-1 NA CASPTYTPFLEREWIYNEQFF TGTGCCAGCCCCACCTATACACCCTTCCTAGAGCGGGAGTGGATATACAATGAGCAGTTCTTC
NA TRBJ2-3 TRBV5-1 once CASRPGSSTDTQYF TGCGCCAGCAGACCGGGTTCTAGCACAGATACGCAGTATTTT
TRBD1 TRBJ2-2 TRBV6-2/TRBV6-3 NA CASSPYRGTGELFF TGTGCCAGCAGTCCCTACAGGGGCACCGGGGAGCTGTTTTTT
NA TRBJ1-1 TRBV10-3 NA CAISKDQGTEAFF TGTGCCATCAGTAAGGACCAGGGCACTGAAGCTTTCTTT
NA TRBJ1-5 TRBV12-3/TRBV12-4 NA CASSLQGTQPQHF TGTGCCAGCAGTTTGCAGGGGACGCAGCCCCAGCATTTT
NA TRBJ1-1 TRBV28 NA CASSSPGQGGEAFF TGTGCCAGCAGTTCCCCGGGACAAGGGGGTGAAGCTTTCTTT
TRBD1 TRBJ2-7 TRBV6-5 NA CASSYSGGSHYEQYF TGTGCCAGCAGTTACTCAGGGGGCTCCCACTACGAGCAGTACTTC
NA TRBJ1-2 TRBV9 NA CASSVDRNYGYTF TGTGCCAGCAGCGTAGACAGGAACTATGGCTACACCTTC
NA TRBJ2-2 TRBV21-1 NA CASSMRHPGTSTGELFF TGTGCCAGCAGCATGAGACATCCCGGGACTTCGACCGGGGAGCTGTTTTTT
NA TRBJ1-2 TRBV28 NA CASSTGYGYTF TGTGCCAGCAGTACAGGGTACGGCTACACCTTC
NA TRBJ1-2 TRBV21-1 NA CASSKHKHNYGYTF TGTGCCAGCAGCAAACACAAACATAACTATGGCTACACCTTC
TRBD2 TRBJ2-3 TRBV5-1 NA CASNPSGTDTQYF TGCGCCAGCAACCCTAGCGGGACAGATACGCAGTATTTT
TRBD1 TRBJ2-7 TRBV6-5 NA CASSYSWDRVASEQYF TGTGCCAGCAGTTACTCTTGGGACAGGGTTGCAAGCGAGCAGTACTTC
TRBD2 TRBJ2-7 TRBV19 once CASRDVAGSLVGEQYF TGTGCCAGTAGGGACGTAGCGGGATCCCTGGTTGGCGAGCAGTACTTC
NA TRBJ1-1 TRBV6-5 NA CASSKQDYTEAFF TGTGCCAGCAGTAAGCAGGACTACACTGAAGCTTTCTTT
TRBD2 TRBJ2-7 TRBV27 once CASSLEAGRLYEQYF TGTGCCAGCAGTTTGGAAGCGGGACGCCTCTACGAGCAGTACTTC
TRBD2 TRBJ2-7 TRBV9 NA CASSWGSGNEQYF TGTGCCAGCAGCTGGGGTAGCGGGAACGAGCAGTACTTC
TRBD1 TRBJ2-3 TRBV5-1 NA CASSLSSTGASTDTQYF TGCGCCAGCAGCTTGTCGTCCACAGGGGCTAGCACAGATACGCAGTATTTT
TRBD1 TRBJ1-6 TRBV20-1 once CSASRRQGGNSPLHF TGCAGTGCTAGTAGAAGACAGGGGGGGAATTCACCCCTCCACTTT
NA TRBJ1-1 TRBV5-4 NA CASSLEGLVNTEAFF TGTGCCAGCAGCCTAGAGGGCCTTGTTAACACTGAAGCTTTCTTT
NA TRBJ1-2 TRBV2 once CASSERGFGGYTF TGTGCCAGCAGTGAACGGGGGTTTGGTGGCTACACCTTC
NA TRBJ1-1 TRBV5-1 NA CASSLSMNTEAFF TGCGCCAGCAGCTTATCAATGAACACTGAAGCTTTCTTT